Below, 16 T cell receptor beta chains from the same sample are listed, as sequenced in a study of T cell responses to AZD1222 COVID-19 vaccine. The data were produced by immunoSEQ multiplex PCR, yet TCRdb's version contains in-frame clones alone and is incomplete. This table has about 140,000 clones, about 91% appearing once. This specimen was peripheral blood, taken on day 0 of AZD1222 vaccination. The receptors originated from an adult in good health.

The sample holds one count of this clone. J is TRBJ2-2 and V is TRBV27; 8 bases are a match to TRBD2. Germline V CDR1 and CDR2: MNHEY, SMNVEV (reference sequence). The CDR3 contains 16 residues. The V and J ends lost 1 base and 5 bases, in that order; junction bases with no gene match: 6. Here the CDR3 reads CASSLWTSLGTGELFF. For the CDR3, the DNA is TGTGCCAGCAGTTTATGGACTAGCCTTGGTACCGGGGAGCTGTTTTTT.

V is TRBV12-5 and J is TRBJ2-7; D remains ambiguous. The CDR3 sequence is 13 residues long. V dropped 3 bases and J dropped 2 bases, with 8 bases sitting between them. Germline V gene data show CDR1 as LGHNT and CDR2 as FRNRAP. The CDR3 reads CASGLGGTYEQYF. In DNA form, the CDR3 reads TGTGCTAGTGGTTTAGGTGGAACCTACGAGCAGTACTTC.

The V gene is TRBV7-2, the J gene TRBJ2-2; 7 bases are shared with TRBD2. The CDR3 runs 15 residues. Germline V gene lookup returns CDR1 SGHTA and CDR2 FQGNSA. Trimming at V came to 4 bases and at J to 5 bases, leaving 7 bases not matched to a gene. CDR3 sequence reads: CASSSYGTTTGELFF. DNA for the CDR3: TGTGCCAGCAGCTCCTACGGGACTACGACCGGGGAGCTGTTTTTT.

The rearrangement joins TRBV19 to TRBJ2-1, with D maybe TRBD2 (6 bases). CDR3 length: 14 residues. The V gene lost 3 bases and the J gene lost 6 bases, with 12 bases spanning the gap. Looked up from germline, CDR1 is LNHDA and CDR2 is SQIVND (reference sequence). The CDR3 coding sequence is TGTGCCAGTAGTATCCCCGGGGGTCCCAATGAGCAGTTCTTC. It codes for CASSIPGGPNEQFF.

This CDR3 reads CASSVEASAYNEQFF. The CDR3 nucleotides are TGTGCCAGCAGCGTAGAAGCTTCGGCCTACAATGAGCAGTTCTTC. The V gene is TRBV9, the J gene TRBJ2-1; D is unresolved. The ends were cut back, 0 bases at V and 2 bases at J, with 9 bases in the middle. CDR1 is SGDLS, CDR2 YYNGEE, per germline. The CDR3 has 15 residues.

This clone was seen once. The J gene is TRBJ2-1, the V gene TRBV3-1 (or the pseudogene TRBV3-2); D not certain. The CDR3 sequence is 11 residues long. The germline gives CDR1 LGHDT, CDR2 YNNKEL (reference sequence). Trimming shortened V by 0 bases and J by 9 bases, and 3 bases separated the two germline ends. This chain's CDR3 is CASSQEAEQFF. The CDR3 DNA reads as TGTGCCAGCAGCCAAGAGGCTGAGCAGTTCTTC.

This chain uses TRBV18 with TRBJ1-1; D unresolved. Germline V CDR1 and CDR2: KGHSH, LQKENI. V dropped 1 base and J dropped 1 base, with 10 bases sitting between them. CDR3 length equals 15 residues. The CDR3 DNA follows: TGTGCCAGCTCACCACTGGGATCCCCGAACACTGAAGCTTTCTTT. Its translation is CASSPLGSPNTEAFF.

The V and J genes are TRBV30 and TRBJ1-2; D perhaps matches TRBD1 (5 bases). Trimming took off 3 bases at V and 8 bases at J, with 16 bases between the two ends. Germline CDR1 reads GTSNPN; CDR2 reads SVGIG (reference sequence). The CDR3 consists of 13 residues. The CDR3 sequence is CAWRAAAWGGYTF. The DNA of the CDR3 is TGTGCCTGGAGAGCGGCCGCTTGGGGCGGCTACACCTTC. Filled out from reference TRBV30 and TRBJ1-2, the complete variable domain reads SQTIHQWPATLVQPVGSPLSLECTVEGTSNPNLYWYRQAAGRGLQLLFYSVGIGQISSEVPQNLSASRPQDRQFILSSKKLLLSDSGFYLCAWRAAAWGGYTFGSGTRLTVV.

The V call is TRBV6-5, the J call TRBJ2-5, with TRBD2 matching over 8 bases. From germline, CDR1 is MNHEY and CDR2 SVGAGI. J gave up 5 bases and V 5 bases, and 10 bases lay outside the gene matches. The CDR3 covers 15 residues. The CDR3 nucleotides read TGTGCCAGCAGTACGAGGTGGCGGGGGGCGGAGACCCAGTACTTC. It encodes CASSTRWRGAETQYF.

The chain couples TRBV12-3 or TRBV12-4 to TRBJ1-2, with D uncertain. The CDR3 has 13 amino acids. V lost 3 bases and J lost 8, with 13 bases in between. CDR3 in amino acids: CASSFGQARGYTF. DNA of the CDR3: TGTGCCAGCAGTTTCGGGCAGGCAAGGGGCTACACCTTC.

The V gene is TRBV20-1, the J gene TRBJ1-4; perhaps TRBD1 as D (5 bases). CDR1 DFQATT and CDR2 SNEGSKA come from the germline V gene (reference sequence). This CDR3 has 11 residues. Trimming shortened V by 1 base and J by 10 bases, and 7 bases separated the two germline ends. The CDR3 sequence: CSARGQSKLFF. The CDR3 DNA is TGCAGTGCTAGAGGACAGTCAAAACTGTTTTTT.

This clone was counted only a few times. The rearrangement links TRBV3-1 (or the pseudogene TRBV3-2) to TRBJ2-7; D not resolved. CDR3 length: 13 amino acids. Germline-derived CDR1 and CDR2 are LGHDT and YNNKEL (reference sequence). Trimming pared 3 bases from V and 1 base from J, leaving 7 bases between. CDR3 protein: CASSQQRSYEQYF. The CDR3, as DNA: TGTGCCAGCAGCCAGCAGAGATCCTACGAGCAGTACTTC.

This clone was picked up one time. The rearrangement uses TRBV7-2 and TRBJ1-5; weak D call: TRBD1 (6 bases). CDR3 length: 14 residues. V was shortened by 5 bases and J by 15 bases, with 23 bases between the two germline ends. Germline V gives CDR1 SGHTA, CDR2 FQGNSA. The CDR3 sequence is CASSPGSGRGKRHF. CDR3 nucleotide sequence: TGTGCCAGCAGCCCCGGGAGTGGGAGGGGGAAAAGGCATTTT.

This clone was observed a handful of times. This rearrangement joins TRBV9 to TRBJ1-1, with 12 nucleotides matching TRBD1. Germline V gives CDR1 SGDLS, CDR2 YYNGEE. Trimming removed 2 bases from V and 4 bases from J; junction bases left unmatched: 6. CDR3 length: 16 residues. In DNA form, the CDR3 reads TGTGCCAGCAGCGTGGGACAGGGGGCAGGAACCACTGAAGCTTTCTTT. Encoded protein: CASSVGQGAGTTEAFF.

The rearrangement links TRBV10-3 to TRBJ2-1; D may be TRBD2 (6 bases). This CDR3 has 15 amino acids. From germline, CDR1 is ENHRY and CDR2 SYGVKD. V gave up 3 bases and J gave up 1 base, with 10 bases separating them. The DNA for the CDR3 is TGTGCCATCAGTGATATAGGGACTTCCTACAATGAGCAGTTCTTC. Amino acids: CAISDIGTSYNEQFF.

The V call is TRBV24-1, the J call TRBJ2-2; the D gene is possibly TRBD2 (6 bases). The CDR3 length is 13 residues. V was shortened by 4 bases and J by 5 bases, with 7 bases between the two germline ends. Looked up from germline, CDR1 is KGHDR and CDR2 is SFDVKD. The CDR3 bases are TGTGCCACCAGTGACCGGGGGACCGGGGAGCTGTTTTTT. Translation: CATSDRGTGELFF.